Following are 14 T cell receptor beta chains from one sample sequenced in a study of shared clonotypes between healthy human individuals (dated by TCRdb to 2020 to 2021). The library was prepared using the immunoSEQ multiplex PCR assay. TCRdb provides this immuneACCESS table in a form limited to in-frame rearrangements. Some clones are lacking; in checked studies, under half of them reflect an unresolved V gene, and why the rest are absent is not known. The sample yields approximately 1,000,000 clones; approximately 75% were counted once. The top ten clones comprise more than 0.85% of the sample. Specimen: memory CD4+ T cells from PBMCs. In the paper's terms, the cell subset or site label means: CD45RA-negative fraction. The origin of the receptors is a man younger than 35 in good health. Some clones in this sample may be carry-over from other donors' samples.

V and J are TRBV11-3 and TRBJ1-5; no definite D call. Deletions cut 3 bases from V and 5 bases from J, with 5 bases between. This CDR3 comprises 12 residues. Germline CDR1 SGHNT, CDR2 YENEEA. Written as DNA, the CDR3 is TGTGCCAGCAGCTTCCTAGATCAGCCCCAGCATTTT. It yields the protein CASSFLDQPQHF.

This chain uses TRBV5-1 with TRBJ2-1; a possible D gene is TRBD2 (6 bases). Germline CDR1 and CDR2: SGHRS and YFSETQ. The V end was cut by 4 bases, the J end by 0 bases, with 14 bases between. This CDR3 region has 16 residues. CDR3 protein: CASSPGDVRSYNEQFF. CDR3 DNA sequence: TGCGCCAGCAGCCCGGGGGACGTACGCTCCTACAATGAGCAGTTCTTC. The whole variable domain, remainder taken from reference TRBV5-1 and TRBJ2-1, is KAGVTQTPRYLIKTRGQQVTLSCSPISGHRSVSWYQQTPGQGLQFLFEYFSETQRNKGNFPGRFSGRQFSNSRSEMNVSTLELGDSALYLCASSPGDVRSYNEQFFGPGTRLTVL.

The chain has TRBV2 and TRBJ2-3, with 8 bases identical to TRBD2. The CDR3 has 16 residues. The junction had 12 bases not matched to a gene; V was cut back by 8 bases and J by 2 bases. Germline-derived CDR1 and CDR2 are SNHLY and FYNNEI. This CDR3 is CASRGSGAYYTDTQYF. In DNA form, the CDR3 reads TGTGCCAGCCGCGGTAGCGGGGCTTACTACACAGATACGCAGTATTTT.

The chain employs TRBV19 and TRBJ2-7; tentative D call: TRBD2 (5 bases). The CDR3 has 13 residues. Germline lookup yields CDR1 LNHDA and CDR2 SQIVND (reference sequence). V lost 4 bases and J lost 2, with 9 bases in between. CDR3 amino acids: CASSTRTAYEQYF. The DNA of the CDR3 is TGTGCCAGTAGTACCAGGACTGCCTACGAGCAGTACTTC.

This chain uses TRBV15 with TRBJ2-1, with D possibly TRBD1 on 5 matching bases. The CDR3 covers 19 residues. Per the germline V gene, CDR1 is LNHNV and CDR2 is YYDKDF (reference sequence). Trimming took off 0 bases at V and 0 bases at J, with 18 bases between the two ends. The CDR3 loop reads CATSRDPNVGASSYNEQFF. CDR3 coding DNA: TGTGCCACCAGCAGAGATCCGAACGTTGGGGCTAGCTCCTACAATGAGCAGTTCTTC.

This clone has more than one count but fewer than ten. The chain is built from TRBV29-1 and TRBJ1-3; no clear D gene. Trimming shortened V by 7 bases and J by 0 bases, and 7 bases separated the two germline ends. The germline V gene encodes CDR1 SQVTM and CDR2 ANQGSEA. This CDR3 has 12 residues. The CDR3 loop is CSGGFSGNTIYF. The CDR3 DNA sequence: TGCAGCGGGGGTTTCTCTGGAAACACCATATATTTT.

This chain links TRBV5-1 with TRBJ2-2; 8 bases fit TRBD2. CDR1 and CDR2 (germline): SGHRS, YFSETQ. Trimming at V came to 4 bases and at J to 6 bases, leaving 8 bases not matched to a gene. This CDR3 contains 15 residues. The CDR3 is CASSPREAGAGELFF. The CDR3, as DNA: TGCGCCAGCAGCCCGCGGGAGGCCGGGGCCGGGGAGCTGTTTTTT.

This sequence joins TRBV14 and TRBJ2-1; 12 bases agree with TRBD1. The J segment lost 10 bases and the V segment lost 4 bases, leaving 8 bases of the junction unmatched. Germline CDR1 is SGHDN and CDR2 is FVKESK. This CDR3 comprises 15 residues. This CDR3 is CASSRPGTGGREQFF. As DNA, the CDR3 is TGTGCCAGCAGCCGACCCGGGACAGGGGGCAGGGAGCAGTTCTTC.

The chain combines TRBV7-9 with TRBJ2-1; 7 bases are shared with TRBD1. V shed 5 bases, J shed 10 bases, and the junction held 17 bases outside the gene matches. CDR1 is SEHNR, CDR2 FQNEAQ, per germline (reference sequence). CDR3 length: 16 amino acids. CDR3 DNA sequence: TGTGCCAGCAGCCAGAGGATCGGGCAGGGGGTATGGGAGCAGTTCTTC. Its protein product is CASSQRIGQGVWEQFF.

CDR3 nucleotide sequence: TGTGCCAGCAGCTTAAAGCCCGGAGGTAGCGGGAGCGAAGAGACCCAGTACTTC. Amino acids: CASSLKPGGSGSEETQYF. The genes are TRBV7-5 and TRBJ2-5; the table's D gene call, TRBD2, was not cross checked with the DNA. TRBV7-5 is termed a pseudogene. The CDR3 extends over 18 amino acids.

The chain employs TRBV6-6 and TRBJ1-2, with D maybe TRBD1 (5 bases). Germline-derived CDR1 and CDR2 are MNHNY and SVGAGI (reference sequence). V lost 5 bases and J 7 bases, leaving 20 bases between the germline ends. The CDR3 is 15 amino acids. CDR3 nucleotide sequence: TGTGCCAGCAGTACGGGGGACCGCCAGTCGCGTGGCTACACCTTC. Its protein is CASSTGDRQSRGYTF.

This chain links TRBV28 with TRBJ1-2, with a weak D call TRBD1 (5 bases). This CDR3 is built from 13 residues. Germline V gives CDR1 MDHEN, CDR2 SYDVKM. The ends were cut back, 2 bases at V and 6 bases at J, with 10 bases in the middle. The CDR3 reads CASSLNAGHGYTF. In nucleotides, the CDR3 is TGTGCCAGCAGTTTAAACGCGGGGCATGGCTACACCTTC.

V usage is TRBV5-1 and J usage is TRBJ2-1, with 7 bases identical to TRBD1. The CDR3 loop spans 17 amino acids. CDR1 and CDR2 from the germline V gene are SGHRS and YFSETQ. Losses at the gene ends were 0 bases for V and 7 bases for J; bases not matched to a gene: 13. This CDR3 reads CASSLAPGQYLGNEQFF. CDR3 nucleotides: TGCGCCAGCAGCTTGGCCCCGGGACAGTATTTGGGAAATGAGCAGTTCTTC.

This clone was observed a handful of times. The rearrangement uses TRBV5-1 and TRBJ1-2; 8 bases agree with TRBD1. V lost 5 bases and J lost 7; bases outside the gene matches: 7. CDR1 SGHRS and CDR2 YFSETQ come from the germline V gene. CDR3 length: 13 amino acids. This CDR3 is CASSLDREVGYTF. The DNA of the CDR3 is TGCGCCAGCAGTCTGGACAGGGAAGTTGGCTACACCTTC.